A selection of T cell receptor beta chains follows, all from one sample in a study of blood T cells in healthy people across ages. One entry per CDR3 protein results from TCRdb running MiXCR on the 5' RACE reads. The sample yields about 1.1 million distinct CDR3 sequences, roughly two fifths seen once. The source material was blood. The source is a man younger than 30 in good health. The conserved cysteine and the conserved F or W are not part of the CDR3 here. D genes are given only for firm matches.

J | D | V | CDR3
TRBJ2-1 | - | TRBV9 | ASSVRGGNNEQF
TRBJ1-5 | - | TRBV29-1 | SARDGSYQPQH
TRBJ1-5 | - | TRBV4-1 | ASSQLSDQPQH
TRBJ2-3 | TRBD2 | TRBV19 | AGSKGLYEDTQY
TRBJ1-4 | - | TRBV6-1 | ASRVIGDEKLF
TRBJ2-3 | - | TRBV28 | ASTPSGFRDTQY
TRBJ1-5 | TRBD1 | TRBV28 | ASGITGGWGNQPQH
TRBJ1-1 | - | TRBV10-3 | AISWDDTEAF
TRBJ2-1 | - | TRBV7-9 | ASSVGRLNEQF
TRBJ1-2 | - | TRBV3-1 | AGSQDRPRQASSYGYT
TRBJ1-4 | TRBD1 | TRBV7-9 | ASSPTGQLDEKLF
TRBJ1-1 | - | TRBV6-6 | TSSYVVGQYAAF
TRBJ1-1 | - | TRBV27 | ASSTKGSLIRAF
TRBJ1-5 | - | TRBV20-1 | SARPPAGESNQPQH
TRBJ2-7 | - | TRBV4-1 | ASSPRGTGENEDEQY
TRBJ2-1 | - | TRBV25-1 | ASQGGARLHEQF
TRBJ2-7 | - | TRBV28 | ASSLRGRNSYEQY
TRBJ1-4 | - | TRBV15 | ATSVWGPNEKLF
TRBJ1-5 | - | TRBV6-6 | ASSYRTPFSDQPQH
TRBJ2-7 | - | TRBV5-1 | ASSFRGSSRSGYEQY
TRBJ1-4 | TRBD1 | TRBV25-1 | ASSELVTGGEATNEKLF
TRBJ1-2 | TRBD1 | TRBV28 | ASTTTGSHYGYT
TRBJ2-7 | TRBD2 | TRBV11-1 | ASSTSGIVTYEQY
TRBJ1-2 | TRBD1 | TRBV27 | ASSQSWDRADLSKGYT
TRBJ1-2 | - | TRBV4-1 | ASSQERKGTHYGYT
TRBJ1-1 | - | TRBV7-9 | ASSAGVENTEAF
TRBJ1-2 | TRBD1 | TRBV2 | ASTHMDRDDGYT
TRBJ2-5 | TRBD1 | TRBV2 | ASTGTDGQETQY
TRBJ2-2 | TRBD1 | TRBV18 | ASSPGQGFTGELF
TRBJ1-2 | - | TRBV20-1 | SARAGPLLGGYT
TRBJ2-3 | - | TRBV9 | ASSAVGVDTQY